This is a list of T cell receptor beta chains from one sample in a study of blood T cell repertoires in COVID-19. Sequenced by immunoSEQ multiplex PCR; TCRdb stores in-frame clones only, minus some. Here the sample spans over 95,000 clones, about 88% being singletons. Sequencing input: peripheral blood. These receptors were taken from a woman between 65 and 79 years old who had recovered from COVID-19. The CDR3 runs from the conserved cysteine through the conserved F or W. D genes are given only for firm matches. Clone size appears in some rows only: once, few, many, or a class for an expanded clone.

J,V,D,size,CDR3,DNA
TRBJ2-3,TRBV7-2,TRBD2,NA,CASSGLAGVGRTDTQYF,TGTGCCAGCAGCGGACTAGCGGGAGTTGGTCGCACAGATACGCAGTATTTT
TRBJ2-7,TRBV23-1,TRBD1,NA,CASSQEDSRGLMTGERDRGKEQYF,TGCGCCAGCAGTCAAGAAGATTCAAGGGGGTTGATGACCGGGGAAAGGGACAGGGGAAAAGAGCAGTACTTC
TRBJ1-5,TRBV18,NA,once,CASSPQGRGSGQPQHF,TGTGCCAGCTCACCACAGGGGCGGGGATCGGGTCAGCCCCAGCATTTT
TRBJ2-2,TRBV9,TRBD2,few,CASSRTSGANTGELFF,TGTGCCAGCAGCCGGACTAGCGGAGCGAACACCGGGGAGCTGTTTTTT
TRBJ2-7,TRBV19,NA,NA,CASSRSGGWGEQYF,TGTGCCAGTAGCCGATCAGGAGGCTGGGGCGAGCAGTACTTC
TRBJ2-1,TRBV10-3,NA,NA,CAISGQNHEQFF,TGTGCCATCAGTGGACAGAACCATGAGCAGTTCTTC
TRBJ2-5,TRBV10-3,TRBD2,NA,CAISETETSGVAQYF,TGTGCCATCAGTGAGACCGAGACTAGCGGGGTAGCCCAGTACTTC
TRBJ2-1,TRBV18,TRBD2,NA,CASSQTSGGYNEQFF,TGTGCCAGCTCACAGACTAGCGGGGGGTACAATGAGCAGTTCTTC
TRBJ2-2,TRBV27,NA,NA,CASSFVRGITGELFF,TGTGCCAGCAGTTTTGTCCGGGGGATCACCGGGGAGCTGTTTTTT
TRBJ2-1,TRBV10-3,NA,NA,CAISESGYWEENSYNEQFF,TGTGCCATCAGTGAGTCCGGATATTGGGAGGAGAACTCCTACAATGAGCAGTTCTTC
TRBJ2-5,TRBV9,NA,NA,CASSSQVASSQETQYF,TGTGCCAGCAGCTCCCAGGTGGCCTCCTCCCAAGAGACCCAGTACTTC
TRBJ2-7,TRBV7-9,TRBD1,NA,CASSRTTGRGEQYF,TGTGCCAGCAGCCGGACGACAGGGCGCGGCGAGCAGTACTTC
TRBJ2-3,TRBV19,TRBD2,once,CASTSRGGRTDTQYF,TGTGCCAGCACTTCGCGGGGGGGCCGCACAGATACGCAGTATTTT
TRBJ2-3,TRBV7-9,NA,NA,CASRGVGGPDTQYF,TGTGCCAGCAGGGGGGTCGGGGGTCCAGATACGCAGTATTTT
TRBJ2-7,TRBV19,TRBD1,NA,CASSFTGVIAYEQYF,TGTGCCAGTAGTTTTACAGGGGTTATCGCCTACGAGCAGTACTTC
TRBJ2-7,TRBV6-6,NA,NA,CASSYSESGSYEQYF,TGTGCCAGCAGTTACTCGGAGTCGGGGTCCTACGAGCAGTACTTC
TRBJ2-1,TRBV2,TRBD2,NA,CAAPGGPYLEQFF,TGTGCCGCCCCGGGAGGGCCCTATCTTGAGCAGTTCTTC
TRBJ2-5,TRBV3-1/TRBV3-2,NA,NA,CASSQGRVATQYF,TGTGCCAGCAGCCAAGGCAGGGTGGCGACCCAGTACTTC
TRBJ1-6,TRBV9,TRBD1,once,CASNPGGWDSPLHF,TGTGCCAGCAACCCAGGGGGTTGGGATTCACCCCTCCACTTT
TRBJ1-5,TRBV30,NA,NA,CAWSVSLNQPQHF,TGTGCCTGGAGTGTGTCCCTCAATCAGCCCCAGCATTTT
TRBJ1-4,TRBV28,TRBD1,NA,CASSFGTGALKLFF,TGTGCCAGCAGTTTCGGGACAGGGGCCCTCAAACTGTTTTTT
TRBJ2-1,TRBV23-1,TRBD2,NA,CASSRPRLARTYYNEQFF,TGCGCCAGCAGTCGACCACGACTAGCGCGAACTTACTACAATGAGCAGTTCTTC
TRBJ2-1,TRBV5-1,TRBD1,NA,CASSLIQGAVNEQFF,TGCGCCAGCAGCTTGATTCAGGGGGCGGTGAATGAGCAGTTCTTC
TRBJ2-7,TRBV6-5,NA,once,CASSSDQRGEQYF,TGTGCCAGCAGCAGCGACCAACGGGGCGAGCAGTACTTC
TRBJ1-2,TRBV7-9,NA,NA,CASRRTTSGYTF,TGTGCCAGCAGACGGACTACCTCTGGCTACACCTTC
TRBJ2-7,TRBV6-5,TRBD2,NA,CASRPLAGGTYEQYF,TGTGCCAGCAGACCACTAGCGGGGGGTACCTACGAGCAGTACTTC
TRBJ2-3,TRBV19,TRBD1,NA,CASSTRGQNTDTQYF,TGTGCCAGTAGTACCCGGGGACAGAACACAGATACGCAGTATTTT